Presented here are 11 T cell receptor beta chains from one specimen sequenced in a study of blood T cells in healthy people across ages. Using a J-beta primer mix together with a sample-barcoded 5' primer, a second PCR was run for roughly 6 to 12 cycles. TCRdb used MiXCR to reprocess the 5' RACE reads, holding one entry per CDR3 protein. The repertoire has almost 800,000 distinct CDR3 sequences, nearly 60% of them found once; the top ten carry about 20%. The sequenced material came from blood. These receptors were taken from a man younger than 40 in good health.

The V call is TRBV5-1, the J call TRBJ2-3, with D unclear. Between the trimmed V and J ends, which lost 0 bases and 2 bases, there was a span of 10 bases. The V gene's germline CDR1 is SGHRS and CDR2 YFSETQ. CDR3 length equals 15 residues. CDR3 coding DNA: TGCGCCAGCAGCTTGGTAGGCAAAATCACAGATACGCAGTATTTT. Translating it yields CASSLVGKITDTQYF.

The chain recombines TRBV13 with TRBJ2-4; the D gene is possibly TRBD1 (5 bases). The end of the DNA aligns better with TRBJ2-7, so the J call may be wrong. The CDR3 extends over 16 amino acids. Germline lookup yields CDR1 PRHDT and CDR2 FYEKMQ (reference sequence). CDR3 coding DNA: TGTGCCAGCAGCCCCCAGAAGGGGAATTTGGCCTACGAGCAGTACTTC. Amino acid sequence: CASSPQKGNLAYEQYF.

The chain recombines TRBV29-1 with TRBJ2-3, with D possibly matching TRBD1 (5 bases). V lost 4 bases and J lost 0, with 14 bases in between. The germline V gene has CDR1 SQVTM and CDR2 ANQGSEA. The CDR3 has 15 residues. CDR3 nucleotide sequence: TGCAGCGTTGTAAGGGGAATAGTTAGCACAGATACGCAGTATTTT. Protein sequence: CSVVRGIVSTDTQYF.

This clonotype has more than one count but fewer than ten. This sequence joins TRBV6-1 and TRBJ1-1; tentative D call: TRBD1 (5 bases). CDR3 size: 13 residues. The germline V and J ends were trimmed by 5 bases and 4 bases, with 11 bases remaining between them. CDR1 and CDR2 from the germline V gene are MNHNS and SASEGT. CDR3 amino acids: CASSRGAGTEAFF. DNA of the CDR3: TGTGCCAGCAGTCGGGGCGCGGGCACTGAAGCTTTCTTT.

This sequence joins TRBV6-5 and TRBJ2-7, with D maybe TRBD2 (6 bases). This CDR3 comprises 15 residues. CDR1 MNHEY and CDR2 SVGAGI come from the germline V gene. Trimming shortened V by 6 bases and J by 3 bases, and 18 bases separated the two germline ends. CDR3 loop: CASSRGASAVYEQYF. In nucleotides, the CDR3 is TGTGCCAGCAGCCGCGGGGCCAGCGCGGTCTACGAGCAGTACTTC.

The chain uses TRBV6-2 or TRBV6-3 and TRBJ2-7; D is possibly TRBD1 or TRBD2 (5 bases each). The V end was cut by 7 bases, the J end by 0 bases, with 19 bases between. This CDR3 comprises 16 residues. Germline V gene sequence: CDR1 MNHEY, CDR2 SVGEGT. The CDR3 sequence is CASMRPRVGTSYEQYF. The CDR3 bases are TGTGCCAGCATGCGCCCCCGAGTCGGGACCTCCTACGAGCAGTACTTC.

J is TRBJ2-7 and V is TRBV20-1, with a tentative D call TRBD1 (6 bases). V dropped 5 bases and J dropped 0 bases, with 14 bases sitting between them. The CDR3 length is 14 residues. Per germline, CDR1 DFQATT and CDR2 SNEGSKA (reference sequence). The CDR3 DNA is TGCAGTGCTGGGCCAGGGGCCGGCTCCTACGAGCAGTACTTC. Translated: CSAGPGAGSYEQYF.

In its sample, this clonotype was seen once. The chain is built from TRBV5-1 and TRBJ1-2; TRBD1 is a possible D gene (6 bases). CDR3 size: 13 residues. V lost 4 bases to trimming and J lost 5 bases, with 12 bases between them. Germline V gene sequence: CDR1 SGHRS, CDR2 YFSETQ. CDR3 residues: CASSVGGQYGYTF. The CDR3 nucleotides read TGCGCCAGCAGCGTGGGGGGGCAATATGGCTACACCTTC.

The rearrangement uses TRBV5-5 and TRBJ1-5; D is uncertain. The CDR3 runs 16 residues. Germline lookup yields CDR1 SGHKS and CDR2 YYEKEE (reference sequence). Trimming removed 0 bases at V and 2 bases at J, with 12 bases between. The CDR3 nucleotides read TGTGCCAGCAGCTTGGATCCGGGAAAGGGCAATCAGCCCCAGCATTTT. As protein: CASSLDPGKGNQPQHF.

The gene calls are TRBV10-3 and TRBJ2-1; 15 nucleotides match TRBD2. Losses at the gene ends were 4 bases for V and 8 bases for J; bases not matched to a gene: 15. The CDR3 runs to 19 residues. Germline V gives CDR1 ENHRY, CDR2 SYGVKD. Here the CDR3 DNA reads TGTGCCATCAGTGTTGGGGTAGGGACTAGCGGGAGGCCGAACTATGAGCAGTTCTTC. It encodes CAISVGVGTSGRPNYEQFF.

The chain couples TRBV12-3 or TRBV12-4 to TRBJ2-7; 8 bases align to TRBD1. The CDR3 is 15 amino acids. V was pared by 1 base and J by 4 bases, with 6 bases of the junction left unmatched. CDR3 sequence reads: CASSLGSGGGYEQYF. The CDR3 bases are TGTGCCAGCAGTTTAGGTTCAGGGGGCGGATACGAGCAGTACTTC.